The text below deals with one T cell receptor (beta chain). What antigen it recognizes has not been identified. Within one base of it there is no much larger clone, and no base qualities were kept. This entry is derived from a study of blood T cell repertoires in COVID-19 (dated by TCRdb to 2018 to 2021). About the full investigation: Samples covering the acute and convalescent phases of COVID-19 were provided by collaborators in the United States, Italy and Spain. The sample metadata nearly always contained a de-identified subject ID, COVID-19 status, age in years and sex. Subjects who had been exposed to COVID-19, were actively infected with it, or had recovered from it provided the deeply sampled blood TCRbeta repertoires that made up the dataset. The material from the prospective study consisted of cDNA or gDNA derived from T cells, B-cell-depleted T cells, or PBMCs. Where available, HLA class I and class II types were taken from metadata supplied by the sample provider and were not determined by assay-based typing. Samples came from the ongoing ImmuneRACE study (first 160 participants) plus 1,254 subjects from 6 global collaborators. The repertoires were released in a freely available public database meant as a resource for research on the immune response to SARS-CoV-2. The paper's findings and limits, for the study overall: The quantity of clinical and demographic metadata differed by source and by participant and was supplied without curation.

TCRbeta CDR3 regions were amplified from genomic DNA using the immunoSEQ Assay, a bias-controlled multiplex PCR. Under the source paper's analysis protocol: Nucleated cell counts per sample were estimated from amplification of reference gene primers within the assay. To quantify the absolute abundance of each unique TCRbeta CDR3 rearrangement, sequence reads were collapsed and filtered. For each sample, productive Simpson clonality was calculated as the square root of Simpson's diversity index across productive rearrangements. Sourced from immuneACCESS, this table was stored by TCRdb with only in-frame sequences that have V and J called. A share of the clones is absent; for the studies checked, an unresolved V gene accounts for under half, and the remainder has no known explanation. That table gives V, J and clone size, and the DNA gave D and trimming. Counted in this sample were about 180,000 clones; 81% of them appeared once. The ten largest clones take up about 12% of the sample.

Trimming costs V 4 bases and J 0 bases, and their ends lie 10 bases apart. From cysteine to phenylalanine, the CDR3 is 14 amino acids long. Just the 42-base CDR3 DNA is kept, in frame starting at base 1. The germline V gene (reference sequence) gives CDR1 as LGHDT and CDR2 as YNNKEL. In Seattle, one collaborating source enrolled patients while the infection was active and tracked those patients longitudinally over the course of disease. Collaborating institutions collected whole blood in K2EDTA tubes following their own protocols. For TCRbeta analysis, collaborator samples were shipped as frozen whole blood, as isolated PBMCs, or as DNA extracted from either sample type.

The chain was built from TRBV3-1 (or the pseudogene TRBV3-2) and TRBJ2-7; the D gene is perhaps TRBD2, on 6 matching bases. Sequencing was performed on peripheral blood. The receptor was isolated from a woman older than 75 with COVID-19, enrolled during active disease. For the CDR3, the sequence is CASSPGLNSYEQYF. At the DNA level, the sequence is TGTGCCAGCAGCCCGGGACTGAACTCCTACGAGCAGTACTTC.